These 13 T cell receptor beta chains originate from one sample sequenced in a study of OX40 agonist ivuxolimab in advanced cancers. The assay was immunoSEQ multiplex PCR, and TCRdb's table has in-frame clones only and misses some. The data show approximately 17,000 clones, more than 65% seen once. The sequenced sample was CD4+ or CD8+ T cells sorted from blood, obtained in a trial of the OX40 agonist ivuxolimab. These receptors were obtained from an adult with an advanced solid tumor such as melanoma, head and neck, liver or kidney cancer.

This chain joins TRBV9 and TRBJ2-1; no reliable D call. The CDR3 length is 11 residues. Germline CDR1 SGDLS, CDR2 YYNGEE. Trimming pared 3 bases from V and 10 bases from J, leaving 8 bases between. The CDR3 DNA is TGTGCCAGCAGCGGACGTCAGGAGCAGTTCTTC. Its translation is CASSGRQEQFF.

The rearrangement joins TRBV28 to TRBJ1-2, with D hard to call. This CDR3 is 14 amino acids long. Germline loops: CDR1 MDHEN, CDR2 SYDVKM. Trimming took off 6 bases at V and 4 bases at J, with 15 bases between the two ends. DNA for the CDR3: TGTGCCAGCAGATCATCATCCGGCCTCTATGGCTACACCTTC. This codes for CASRSSSGLYGYTF.

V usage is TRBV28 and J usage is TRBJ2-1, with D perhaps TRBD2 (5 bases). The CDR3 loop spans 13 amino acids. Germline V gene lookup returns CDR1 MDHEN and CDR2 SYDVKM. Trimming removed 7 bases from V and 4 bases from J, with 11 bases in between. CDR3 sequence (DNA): TGTGCCAGCACCCGATGGGAGTACAATGAGCAGTTCTTC. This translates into CASTRWEYNEQFF.

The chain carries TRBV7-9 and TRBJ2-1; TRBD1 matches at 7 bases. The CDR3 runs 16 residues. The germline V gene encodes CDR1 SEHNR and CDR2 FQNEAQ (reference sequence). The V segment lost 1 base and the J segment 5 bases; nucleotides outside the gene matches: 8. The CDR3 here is CASSLVRDRAHNEQFF. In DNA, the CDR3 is TGTGCCAGCAGCTTAGTCCGGGACAGAGCCCACAATGAGCAGTTCTTC.

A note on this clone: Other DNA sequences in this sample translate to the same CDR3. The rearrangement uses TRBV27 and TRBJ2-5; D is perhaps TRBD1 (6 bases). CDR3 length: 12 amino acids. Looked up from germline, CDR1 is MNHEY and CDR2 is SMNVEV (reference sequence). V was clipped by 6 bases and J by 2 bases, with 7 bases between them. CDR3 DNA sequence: TGTGCCAGCAGAGGACAGCAAGAGACCCAGTACTTC. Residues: CASRGQQETQYF.

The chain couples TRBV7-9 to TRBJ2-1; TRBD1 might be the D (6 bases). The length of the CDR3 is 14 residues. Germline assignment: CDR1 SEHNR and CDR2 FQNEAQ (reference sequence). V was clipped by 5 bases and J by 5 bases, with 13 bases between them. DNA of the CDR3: TGTGCCAGCAGCCCCCCGGCAGGGGACAATGAGCAGTTCTTC. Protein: CASSPPAGDNEQFF.

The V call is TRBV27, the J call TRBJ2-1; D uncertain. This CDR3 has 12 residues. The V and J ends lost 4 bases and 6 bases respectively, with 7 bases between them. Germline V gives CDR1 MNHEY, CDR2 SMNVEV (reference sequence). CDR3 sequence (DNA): TGTGCCAGCAGTTACCGATTCAATGAGCAGTTCTTC. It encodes CASSYRFNEQFF.

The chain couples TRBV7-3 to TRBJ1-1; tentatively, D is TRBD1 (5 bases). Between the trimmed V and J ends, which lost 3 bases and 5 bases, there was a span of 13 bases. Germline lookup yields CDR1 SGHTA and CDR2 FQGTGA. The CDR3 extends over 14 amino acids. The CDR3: CASSFFGGKTEAFF. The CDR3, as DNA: TGTGCCAGCAGCTTCTTTGGGGGTAAAACTGAAGCTTTCTTT.

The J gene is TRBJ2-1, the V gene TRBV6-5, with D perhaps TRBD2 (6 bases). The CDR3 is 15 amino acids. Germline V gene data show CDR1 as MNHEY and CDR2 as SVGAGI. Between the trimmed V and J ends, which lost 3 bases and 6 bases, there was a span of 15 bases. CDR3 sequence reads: CASSYSGGDRNEQFF. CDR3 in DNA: TGTGCCAGCAGTTATTCCGGGGGAGACCGCAATGAGCAGTTCTTC.

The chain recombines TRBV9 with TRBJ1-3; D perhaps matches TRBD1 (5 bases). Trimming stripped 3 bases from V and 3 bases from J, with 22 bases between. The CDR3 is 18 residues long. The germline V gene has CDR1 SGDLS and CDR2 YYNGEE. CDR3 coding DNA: TGTGCCAGCAGCGCTAGTAGTCCCCGGGTGGGGGTTGGAAACACCATATATTTT. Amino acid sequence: CASSASSPRVGVGNTIYF. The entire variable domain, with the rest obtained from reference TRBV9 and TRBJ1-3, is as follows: DSGVTQTPKHLITATGQRVTLRCSPRSGDLSVYWYQQSLDQGLQFLIQYYNGEERAKGNILERFSAQQFPDLHSELNLSSLELGDSALYFCASSASSPRVGVGNTIYFGEGSWLTVV.

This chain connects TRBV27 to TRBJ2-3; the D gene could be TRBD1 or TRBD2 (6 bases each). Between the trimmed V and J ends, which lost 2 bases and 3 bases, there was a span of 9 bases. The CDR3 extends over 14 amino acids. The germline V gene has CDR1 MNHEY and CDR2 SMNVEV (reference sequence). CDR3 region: CASSLLGGTDTQYF. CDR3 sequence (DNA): TGTGCCAGCAGTTTACTAGGGGGGACAGATACGCAGTATTTT.

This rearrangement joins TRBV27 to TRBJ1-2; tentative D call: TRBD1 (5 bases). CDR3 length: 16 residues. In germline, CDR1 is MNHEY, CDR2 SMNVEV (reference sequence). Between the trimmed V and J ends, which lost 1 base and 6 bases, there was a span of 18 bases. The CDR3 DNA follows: TGTGCCAGCAGTTTATTAGGAGGGGCGGAGCCGGATGGCTACACCTTC. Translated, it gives CASSLLGGAEPDGYTF.

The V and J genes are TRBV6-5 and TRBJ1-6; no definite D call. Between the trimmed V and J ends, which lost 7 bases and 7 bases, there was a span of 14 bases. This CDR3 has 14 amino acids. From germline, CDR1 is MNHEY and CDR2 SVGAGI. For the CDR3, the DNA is TGTGCCAGCATCGTTAGGACTGGGAATTCACCCCTCCACTTT. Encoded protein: CASIVRTGNSPLHF.